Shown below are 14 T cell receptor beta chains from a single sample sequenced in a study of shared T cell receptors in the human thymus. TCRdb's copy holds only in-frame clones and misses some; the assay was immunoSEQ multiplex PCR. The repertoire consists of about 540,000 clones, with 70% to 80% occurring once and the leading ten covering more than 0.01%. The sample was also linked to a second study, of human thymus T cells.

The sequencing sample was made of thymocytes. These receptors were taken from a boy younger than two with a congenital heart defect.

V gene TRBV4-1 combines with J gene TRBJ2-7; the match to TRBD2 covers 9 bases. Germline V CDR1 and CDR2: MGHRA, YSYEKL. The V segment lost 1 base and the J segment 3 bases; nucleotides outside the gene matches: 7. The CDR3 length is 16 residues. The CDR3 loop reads CASSQATSGRVYEQYF. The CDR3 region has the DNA TGCGCCAGCAGCCAAGCGACTAGCGGACGAGTCTACGAGCAGTACTTC.

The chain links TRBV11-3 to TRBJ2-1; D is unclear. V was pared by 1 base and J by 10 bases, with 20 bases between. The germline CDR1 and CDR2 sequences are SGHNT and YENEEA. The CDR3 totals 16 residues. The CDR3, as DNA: TGTGCCAGCAGCTTAGGACTTACGCTAATTGAGTCCGAGCAGTTCTTC. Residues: CASSLGLTLIESEQFF.

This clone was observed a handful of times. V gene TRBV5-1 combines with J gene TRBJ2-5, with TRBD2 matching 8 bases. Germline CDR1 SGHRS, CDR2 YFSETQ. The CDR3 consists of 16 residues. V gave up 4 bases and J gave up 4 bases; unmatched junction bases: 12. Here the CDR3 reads CASSPGTSGILETQYF. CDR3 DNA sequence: TGCGCCAGCAGCCCCGGGACTAGTGGGATCCTAGAGACCCAGTACTTC.

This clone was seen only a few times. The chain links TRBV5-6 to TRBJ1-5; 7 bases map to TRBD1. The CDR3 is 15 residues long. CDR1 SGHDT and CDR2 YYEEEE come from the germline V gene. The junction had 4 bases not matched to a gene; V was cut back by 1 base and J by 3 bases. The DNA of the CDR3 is TGTGCCAGCAGCTTGAGGGACAGAATCAATCAGCCCCAGCATTTT. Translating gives CASSLRDRINQPQHF.

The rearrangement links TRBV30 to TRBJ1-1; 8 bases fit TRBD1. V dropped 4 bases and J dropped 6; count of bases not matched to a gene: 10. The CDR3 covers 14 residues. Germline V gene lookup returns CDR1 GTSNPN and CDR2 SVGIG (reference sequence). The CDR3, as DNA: TGTGCCTGGACCCTAACACAGGGGGTAGCTGAAGCTTTCTTT. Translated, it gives CAWTLTQGVAEAFF.

The CDR3 loop is CAITPQGESSGNTIYF. The CDR3 nucleotides are TGTGCCATCACCCCACAGGGCGAGAGCTCTGGAAACACCATATATTTT. V is TRBV10-3 and J is TRBJ1-3, with D maybe TRBD1 (6 bases). This CDR3 has 16 residues. CDR1 and CDR2 from the germline V gene are ENHRY and SYGVKD. Trimming cost V 7 bases and J 0 bases, with 16 bases left between them.

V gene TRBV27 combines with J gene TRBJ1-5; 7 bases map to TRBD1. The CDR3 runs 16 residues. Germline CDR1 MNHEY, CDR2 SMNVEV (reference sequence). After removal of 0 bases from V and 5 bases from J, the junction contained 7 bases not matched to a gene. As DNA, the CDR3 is TGTGCCAGCAGTTTATCAGGGGGCTCTTGGCATCAGCCCCAGCATTTT. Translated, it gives CASSLSGGSWHQPQHF.

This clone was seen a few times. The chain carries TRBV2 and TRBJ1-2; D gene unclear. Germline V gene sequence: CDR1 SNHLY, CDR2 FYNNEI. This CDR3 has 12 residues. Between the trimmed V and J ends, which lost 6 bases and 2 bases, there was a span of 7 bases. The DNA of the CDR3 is TGTGCCAGCAGGCAGGCCAACTATGGCTACACCTTC. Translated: CASRQANYGYTF.

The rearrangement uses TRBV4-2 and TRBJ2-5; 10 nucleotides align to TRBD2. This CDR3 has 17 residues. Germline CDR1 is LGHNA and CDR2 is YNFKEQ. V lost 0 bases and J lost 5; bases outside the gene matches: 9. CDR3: CASSQDSASGSWETQYF. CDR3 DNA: TGTGCCAGCAGCCAAGATTCAGCTAGCGGGAGTTGGGAGACCCAGTACTTC.

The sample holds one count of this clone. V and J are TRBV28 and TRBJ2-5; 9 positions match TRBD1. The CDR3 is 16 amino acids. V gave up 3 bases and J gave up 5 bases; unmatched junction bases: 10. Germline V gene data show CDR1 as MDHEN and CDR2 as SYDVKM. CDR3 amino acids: CASSFYRTGAGETQYF. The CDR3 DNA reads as TGTGCCAGCAGTTTCTATCGGACAGGGGCTGGTGAGACCCAGTACTTC. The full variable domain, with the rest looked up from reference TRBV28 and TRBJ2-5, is DVKVTQSSRYLVKRTGEKVFLECVQDMDHENMFWYRQDPGLGLRLIYFSYDVKMKEKGDIPEGYSVSREKKERFSLILESASTNQTSMYLCASSFYRTGAGETQYFGPGTRLLVL.

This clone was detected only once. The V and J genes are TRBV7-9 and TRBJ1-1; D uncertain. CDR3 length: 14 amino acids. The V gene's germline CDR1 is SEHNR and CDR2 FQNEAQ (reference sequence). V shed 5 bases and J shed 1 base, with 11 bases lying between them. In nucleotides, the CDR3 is TGTGCCAGCAGCCGACCCCGGGGGAACACTGAAGCTTTCTTT. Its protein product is CASSRPRGNTEAFF.

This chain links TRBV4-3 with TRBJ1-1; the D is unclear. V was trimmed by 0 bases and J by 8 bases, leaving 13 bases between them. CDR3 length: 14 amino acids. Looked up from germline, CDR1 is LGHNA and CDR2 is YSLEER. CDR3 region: CASSQDRGRCEAFF. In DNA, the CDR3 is TGCGCCAGCAGCCAAGACCGCGGCCGCTGCGAAGCTTTCTTT.

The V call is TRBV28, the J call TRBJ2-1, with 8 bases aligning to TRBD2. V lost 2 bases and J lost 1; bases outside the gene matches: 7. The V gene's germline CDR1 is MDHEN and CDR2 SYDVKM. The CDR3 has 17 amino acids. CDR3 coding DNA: TGTGCCAGCAGTTTAGGGCGGGAGGAGGAGTCCTACAATGAGCAGTTCTTC. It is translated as CASSLGREEESYNEQFF.

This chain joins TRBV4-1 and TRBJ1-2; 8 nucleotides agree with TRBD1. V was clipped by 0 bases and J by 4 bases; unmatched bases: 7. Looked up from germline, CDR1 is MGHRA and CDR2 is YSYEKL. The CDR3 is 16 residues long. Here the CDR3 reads CASSQDRTGSIYGYTF. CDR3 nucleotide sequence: TGCGCCAGCAGCCAAGATCGGACAGGGTCGATCTATGGCTACACCTTC.